The present T cell receptor (beta chain) was sequenced within a study of blood T cell repertoires in COVID-19 (dated by TCRdb to about 2020). For the wider study: Collaborator samples came from the United States, Italy and Spain and covered acute and convalescent phases of COVID-19. The prospective study material was composed of cDNA or gDNA derived from T cells, B-cell-depleted T cells, or PBMCs. Subjects who had been exposed to COVID-19, were actively infected with it, or had recovered from it provided the deeply sampled blood TCRbeta repertoires that made up the dataset. The repertoires were made available in a free public database intended to serve as a resource for research on the immune response to SARS-CoV-2. The samples were drawn from the first 160 participants of the ongoing ImmuneRACE study and from under 1,500 subjects provided by 6 global collaborators. Sample metadata almost always included a de-identified subject ID, COVID-19 status, age in years and sex. Where HLA class I and class II types were available, the types were taken from metadata supplied by the sample provider, not from assay-based typing. Beyond this particular receptor, the publication reports: Clinical and demographic metadata were provided uncurated, with the amount varying by source and participant.

CDR1 and CDR2, per the germline V gene, are SQVTM and ANQGSEA. CDR3 length: 16 amino acids, cysteine to phenylalanine. The DNA shown is the 48-base CDR3, in frame from base 1. Trimming removed 7 bases from V and 5 bases from J; the gene matches leave 14 bases unexplained. In this sample, this clone turned up a few times. The antigen this receptor binds is unknown. Base qualities were left out, and no much larger clone turns up one base away. The collaborating institutions used their own protocols to collect whole blood in K2EDTA tubes. For TCRbeta analysis, collaborators shipped samples as frozen whole blood, isolated PBMCs, or DNA extracted from either of those sample types. TCRbeta CDR3 regions were amplified from genomic DNA using the immunoSEQ Assay, a bias-controlled multiplex PCR. Concerning the study's data processing: The number of nucleated cells in each sample was estimated by amplification of reference gene primers within the assay. Sequence reads were collapsed and filtered to measure the absolute abundance of every unique TCRbeta CDR3 rearrangement. Productive Simpson clonality was computed per sample as the square root of Simpson's diversity index over productive rearrangements. This immuneACCESS table, as held by TCRdb, lists in-frame sequences with V and J called but not all clones. Of the missing ones, under half trace to an unresolved V gene in checked studies; the others have no known cause. V, J and clone size reflect that table, while D and trimming were determined from the DNA. The table for this sample lists about 150,000 clones; under 90% of them were counted only once. The ten most abundant clones make up roughly 0.52% of the sample.

This chain is built from TRBV29-1 and TRBJ2-3, with 11 junctional bases fitting TRBD2. What was sequenced was peripheral blood. This TCR was sampled from a man aged 55 to 69 with acute or convalescent COVID-19. The sequenced DNA: TGCAGCGACGGACAGGGGTGGGGGACTAGCGGAGATACGCAGTATTTT. It translates to CSDGQGWGTSGDTQYF.